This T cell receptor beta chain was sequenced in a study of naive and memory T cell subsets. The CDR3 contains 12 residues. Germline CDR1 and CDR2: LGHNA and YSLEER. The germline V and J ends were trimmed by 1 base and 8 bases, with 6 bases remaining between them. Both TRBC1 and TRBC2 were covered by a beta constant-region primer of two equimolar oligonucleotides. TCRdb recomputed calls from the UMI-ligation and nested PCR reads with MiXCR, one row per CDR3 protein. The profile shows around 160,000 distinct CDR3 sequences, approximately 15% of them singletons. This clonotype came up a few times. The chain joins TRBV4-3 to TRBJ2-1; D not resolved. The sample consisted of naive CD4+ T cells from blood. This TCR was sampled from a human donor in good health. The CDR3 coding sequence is TGCGCCAGCAGCCAAGTACGTCATGAGCAGTTCTTC. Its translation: CASSQVRHEQFF.